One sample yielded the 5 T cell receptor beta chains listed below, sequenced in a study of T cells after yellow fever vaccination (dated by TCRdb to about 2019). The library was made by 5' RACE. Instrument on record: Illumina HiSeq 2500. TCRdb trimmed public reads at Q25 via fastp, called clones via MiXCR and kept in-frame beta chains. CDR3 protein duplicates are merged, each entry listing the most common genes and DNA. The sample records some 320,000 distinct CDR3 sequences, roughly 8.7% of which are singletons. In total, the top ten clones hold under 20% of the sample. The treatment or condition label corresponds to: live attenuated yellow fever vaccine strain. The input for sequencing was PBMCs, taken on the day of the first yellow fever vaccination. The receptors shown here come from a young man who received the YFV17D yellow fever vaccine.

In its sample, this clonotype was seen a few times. In DNA, the CDR3 is TGTGCCAGTTTCAGGGGACTAGCGGTCGCGGGGGTCCTAAATGAGCAGTTCTTC. It codes for CASFRGLAVAGVLNEQFF. The chain employs TRBV18 and TRBJ2-1, with 11 positions matching TRBD2. Germline V gene sequence: CDR1 KGHSH, CDR2 LQKENI. This CDR3 region has 18 residues. With V trimmed by 9 bases and J by 7 bases, 20 bases remained unmatched.

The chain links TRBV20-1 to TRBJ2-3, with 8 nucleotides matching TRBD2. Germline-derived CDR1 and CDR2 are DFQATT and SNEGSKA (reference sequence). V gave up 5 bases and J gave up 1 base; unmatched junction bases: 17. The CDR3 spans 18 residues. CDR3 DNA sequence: TGCAGTGCTCTCTCGCCGGGACTAGGGATAGGGGGCACAGATACGCAGTATTTT. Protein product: CSALSPGLGIGGTDTQYF.

CDR3 in DNA: TGTGCCAGCACCCTATGGGTGGGGGGCACTGAAGCTTTCTTT. Amino acid sequence: CASTLWVGGTEAFF. The chain has TRBV7-2 and TRBJ1-1; D may be TRBD1 (5 bases). The V gene lost 7 bases and the J gene lost 4 bases, with 16 bases spanning the gap. Germline CDR1 reads SGHTA; CDR2 reads FQGNSA. CDR3 length equals 14 residues.

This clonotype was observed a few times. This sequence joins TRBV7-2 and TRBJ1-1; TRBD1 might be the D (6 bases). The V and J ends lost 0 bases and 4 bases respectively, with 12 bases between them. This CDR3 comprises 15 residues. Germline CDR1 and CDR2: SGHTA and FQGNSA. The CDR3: CASSLALGGPTEAFF. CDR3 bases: TGTGCCAGCAGCTTAGCGTTGGGGGGGCCCACTGAAGCTTTCTTT.

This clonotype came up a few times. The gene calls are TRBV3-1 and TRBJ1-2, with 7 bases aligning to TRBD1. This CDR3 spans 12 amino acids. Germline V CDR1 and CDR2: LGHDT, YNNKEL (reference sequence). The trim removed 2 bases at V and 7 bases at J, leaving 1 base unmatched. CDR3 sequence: CASSQPGGGYTF. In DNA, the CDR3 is TGTGCCAGCAGCCAACCAGGGGGTGGCTACACCTTC.